The 21 T cell receptor beta chains below were found in one sample sequenced in a study of T cell repertoires in cytomegalovirus infection. TCRdb re-called the reads through MiXCR, storing one row per CDR3 protein. The sample comprises some 300,000 distinct CDR3 sequences, around 10% of which are singletons, and approximately 2.3% rests with the top ten. The material sequenced was PBMCs. All receptors come from a human donor in good health (CMV status not recorded). Some clones in this sample may be carry-over from other donors' samples.

This clonotype was seen ten or more times. The chain couples TRBV7-6 to TRBJ1-6; 9 bases align to TRBD1. The CDR3 extends over 14 amino acids. The germline CDR1 and CDR2 sequences are SGHVS and FNYEAQ. V shed 5 bases, J shed 8 bases, and the junction held 4 bases outside the gene matches. CDR3 nucleotide sequence: TGTGCCAGCAGCGGACAGGGGTCAGATTCACCCCTCCACTTT. Encoded protein: CASSGQGSDSPLHF.

This clonotype showed up many times. The rearrangement joins TRBV7-6 to TRBJ1-5; possible D gene TRBD1, 5 bases. The germline gives CDR1 SGHVS, CDR2 FNYEAQ. The CDR3 extends over 14 amino acids. The V end lost 1 base, the J end lost 5 bases, and 9 bases lay between the germline ends. DNA of the CDR3: TGTGCCAGCAGCTTAGAGGGGAAATATCAGCCCCAGCATTTT. Translation gives CASSLEGKYQPQHF.

V gene TRBV27 combines with J gene TRBJ2-1, with 8 nucleotides matching TRBD2. In germline, CDR1 is MNHEY, CDR2 SMNVEV (reference sequence). The ends lost 10 bases at V and 8 bases at J; junction bases unmatched: 13. This CDR3 has 14 amino acids. CDR3 in DNA: TGTGCCACCGCCCCGGAAGCGGGGGACCATGAGCAGTTCTTC. Translating gives CATAPEAGDHEQFF.

This clonotype was counted many times. This chain joins TRBV7-2 and TRBJ1-2; D not resolved. V dropped 5 bases and J dropped 8 bases, with 12 bases sitting between them. This CDR3 has 12 amino acids. Looked up from germline, CDR1 is SGHTA and CDR2 is FQGNSA. DNA of the CDR3: TGTGCCAGCAGCACCTCCCGCGCCGGCTACACCTTC. This translates into CASSTSRAGYTF.

The V call is TRBV29-1, the J call TRBJ1-4, with 8 nucleotides matching TRBD1. Germline V gene data show CDR1 as SQVTM and CDR2 as ANQGSEA. V lost 7 bases to trimming and J lost 8 bases; unmatched junction nucleotides: 6. The CDR3 loop spans 12 amino acids. This CDR3 reads CSGRQGKEKLFF. The DNA of the CDR3 is TGCAGCGGCCGACAGGGGAAAGAAAAACTGTTTTTT.

This clonotype was seen many times. The chain recombines TRBV6-5 with TRBJ1-1, with a tentative D call TRBD1 (5 bases). Germline CDR1 MNHEY, CDR2 SVGAGI. The CDR3 covers 13 residues. Trimming left V 4 bases short and J 5 bases short, with 11 bases between. CDR3 nucleotides: TGTGCCAGCAGTTTGCAGGGTAGGACTGAAGCTTTCTTT. As protein: CASSLQGRTEAFF.

Ten or more counts support this clonotype. This chain uses TRBV5-4 with TRBJ1-2; no definite D call. V gave up 4 bases and J gave up 0 bases, with 7 bases separating them. Germline-derived CDR1 and CDR2 are SGHNT and YYREEE (reference sequence). The CDR3 has 13 residues. The CDR3 DNA follows: TGTGCCAGCAGCCAGGATCCTAACTATGGCTACACCTTC. It translates to CASSQDPNYGYTF.

This clonotype was counted many times. V usage is TRBV7-8 and J usage is TRBJ2-5; 13 bases fit TRBD2. Looked up from germline, CDR1 is SGHVS and CDR2 is FQNEAQ. The CDR3 runs to 16 residues. Trimming at V came to 0 bases and at J to 6 bases, leaving 4 bases not matched to a gene. The chain's CDR3 is CASSLATSGGTKTQYF. CDR3 nucleotide sequence: TGTGCCAGCAGCTTAGCGACTAGCGGGGGGACGAAGACCCAGTACTTC.

Ten or more counts support this clonotype. DNA for the CDR3: TGTGCCAGCAGTCCGGGACAGGGCGACGAAAAACTGTTTTTT. Protein sequence: CASSPGQGDEKLFF. The rearrangement links TRBV6-2 or TRBV6-3 to TRBJ1-4, with 9 bases matching TRBD1. Germline loops: CDR1 MNHEY, CDR2 SVGEGT. The CDR3 has 14 amino acids. J gave up 8 bases and V 5 bases, and 6 bases lay outside the gene matches.

In its sample, this clonotype was seen many times. This chain connects TRBV10-3 to TRBJ2-2; no definite D call. Trimming removed 3 bases at V and 4 bases at J, with 3 bases between. Germline lookup yields CDR1 ENHRY and CDR2 SYGVKD. The CDR3 consists of 12 residues. The CDR3 bases are TGTGCCATCAGTGAAGCCACCGGGGAGCTGTTTTTT. Amino acids: CAISEATGELFF.

This chain joins TRBV5-1 and TRBJ2-6, with TRBD1 identical over 7 bases. The V gene end was trimmed by 4 bases and the J gene end by 2 bases; junction bases not matched to a gene: 6. This CDR3 comprises 16 residues. From germline, CDR1 is SGHRS and CDR2 YFSETQ. DNA for the CDR3: TGCGCCAGCAGCCTTTCGGACAGGCCTGGGGCCAACGTCCTGACTTTC. Protein sequence: CASSLSDRPGANVLTF.

This clonotype was counted at least ten times. This chain uses TRBV5-1 with TRBJ2-5; no clear D. CDR1 is SGHRS and CDR2 is YFSETQ in the germline V gene. Between the trimmed V and J ends, which lost 0 bases and 3 bases, there was a span of 9 bases. The CDR3 runs to 14 residues. CDR3 nucleotides: TGCGCCAGCAGCTTGGTGTCAGGAAAAGAGACCCAGTACTTC. Translation gives CASSLVSGKETQYF.

This clonotype was detected many times. This sequence joins TRBV6-6 and TRBJ2-3; no clear D. The V end lost 8 bases, the J end lost 4 bases, and 10 bases lay between the germline ends. CDR3 size: 12 residues. The germline V gene has CDR1 MNHNY and CDR2 SVGAGI (reference sequence). The CDR3 protein is CASQQPSDTQYF. CDR3 sequence (DNA): TGTGCCAGCCAGCAGCCCTCAGATACGCAGTATTTT.

Ten or more counts support this clonotype. The chain is built from TRBV7-2 and TRBJ2-1, with D maybe TRBD1 (5 bases). Trimming cost V 8 bases and J 2 bases, with 7 bases left between them. There are 12 residues in the CDR3. Germline values: CDR1 SGHTA, CDR2 FQGNSA. This CDR3 is CASGHTYNEQFF. The CDR3 DNA sequence: TGTGCCAGCGGACATACCTACAATGAGCAGTTCTTC.

Details on this clonotype: At one boundary the junction diverges from the germline segment, which might be a read error. The V and J genes are TRBV4-3 and TRBJ2-1; D uncertain. There are 15 residues in the CDR3. The germline gives CDR1 LGHNA, CDR2 YSLEER. CDR3 nucleotide sequence: TGCGCCAGCAACCAATCGCAGGTTGCTTACAATGAGCGGTTCTTC. Translation: CASNQSQVAYNERFF.

This clonotype was found a few times. The J gene is TRBJ1-1, the V gene TRBV18; 8 bases match TRBD1. Germline V gene data show CDR1 as KGHSH and CDR2 as LQKENI. With V trimmed by 2 bases and J by 3 bases, 8 bases remained unmatched. The CDR3 runs to 16 residues. This CDR3 is CASSPVDRVRDTEAFF. DNA for the CDR3: TGTGCCAGCTCACCAGTGGACAGGGTACGGGACACTGAAGCTTTCTTT.

This clonotype was counted at least ten times. The chain has TRBV7-2 and TRBJ1-5; unclear D gene. V was shortened by 2 bases and J by 4 bases, with 12 bases between the two germline ends. The CDR3 contains 15 residues. Germline-derived CDR1 and CDR2 are SGHTA and FQGNSA. The CDR3 reads CASSLSIRGNQPQHF. CDR3 in DNA: TGTGCCAGCAGCTTAAGTATTCGGGGTAATCAGCCCCAGCATTTT. Full variable domain (remainder filled in from reference TRBV7-2 and TRBJ1-5): GAGVSQSPSNKVTEKGKDVELRCDPISGHTALYWYRQSLGQGLEFLIYFQGNSAPDKSGLPSDRFSAERTGGSVSTLTIQRTQQEDSAVYLCASSLSIRGNQPQHFGDGTRLSIL.

Ten or more counts support this clonotype. This chain joins TRBV2 and TRBJ2-3; the D gene is possibly TRBD2 (6 bases). The CDR3 length is 14 residues. V was clipped by 7 bases and J by 1 base, with 12 bases between them. Germline lookup yields CDR1 SNHLY and CDR2 FYNNEI. The CDR3 DNA sequence: TGTGCCAGCACCACGGGAGCAGGCACAGATACGCAGTATTTT. It translates to CASTTGAGTDTQYF.

This clonotype came up many times. The chain has TRBV6-6 and TRBJ2-7; the match to TRBD1 covers 7 bases. The germline V gene has CDR1 MNHNY and CDR2 SVGAGI (reference sequence). Trimming at V came to 5 bases and at J to 4 bases, leaving 2 bases not matched to a gene. The length of the CDR3 is 12 residues. In nucleotides, the CDR3 is TGTGCCAGCAGTGGACAGGCATACGAGCAGTACGTC. Its translation: CASSGQAYEQYV.

The chain joins TRBV29-1 to TRBJ1-5, with D perhaps matching TRBD1 (6 bases). Trimming removed 0 bases from V and 2 bases from J, with 14 bases in between. Germline lookup yields CDR1 SQVTM and CDR2 ANQGSEA. The CDR3 contains 16 residues. CDR3 sequence (DNA): TGCAGCGTTGAAGATACGAACAGGGATGGCAATCAGCCCCAGCATTTT. Translating it yields CSVEDTNRDGNQPQHF.

This clonotype was counted a few times. The chain combines TRBV10-3 with TRBJ1-3; unclear D gene. The CDR3 is 15 residues long. Germline loops: CDR1 ENHRY, CDR2 SYGVKD. V dropped 0 bases and J dropped 1 base, with 7 bases sitting between them. CDR3 nucleotide sequence: TGTGCCATCAGTGAGTCATCAGCATCTGGAAACACCATATATTTT. It is translated as CAISESSASGNTIYF.